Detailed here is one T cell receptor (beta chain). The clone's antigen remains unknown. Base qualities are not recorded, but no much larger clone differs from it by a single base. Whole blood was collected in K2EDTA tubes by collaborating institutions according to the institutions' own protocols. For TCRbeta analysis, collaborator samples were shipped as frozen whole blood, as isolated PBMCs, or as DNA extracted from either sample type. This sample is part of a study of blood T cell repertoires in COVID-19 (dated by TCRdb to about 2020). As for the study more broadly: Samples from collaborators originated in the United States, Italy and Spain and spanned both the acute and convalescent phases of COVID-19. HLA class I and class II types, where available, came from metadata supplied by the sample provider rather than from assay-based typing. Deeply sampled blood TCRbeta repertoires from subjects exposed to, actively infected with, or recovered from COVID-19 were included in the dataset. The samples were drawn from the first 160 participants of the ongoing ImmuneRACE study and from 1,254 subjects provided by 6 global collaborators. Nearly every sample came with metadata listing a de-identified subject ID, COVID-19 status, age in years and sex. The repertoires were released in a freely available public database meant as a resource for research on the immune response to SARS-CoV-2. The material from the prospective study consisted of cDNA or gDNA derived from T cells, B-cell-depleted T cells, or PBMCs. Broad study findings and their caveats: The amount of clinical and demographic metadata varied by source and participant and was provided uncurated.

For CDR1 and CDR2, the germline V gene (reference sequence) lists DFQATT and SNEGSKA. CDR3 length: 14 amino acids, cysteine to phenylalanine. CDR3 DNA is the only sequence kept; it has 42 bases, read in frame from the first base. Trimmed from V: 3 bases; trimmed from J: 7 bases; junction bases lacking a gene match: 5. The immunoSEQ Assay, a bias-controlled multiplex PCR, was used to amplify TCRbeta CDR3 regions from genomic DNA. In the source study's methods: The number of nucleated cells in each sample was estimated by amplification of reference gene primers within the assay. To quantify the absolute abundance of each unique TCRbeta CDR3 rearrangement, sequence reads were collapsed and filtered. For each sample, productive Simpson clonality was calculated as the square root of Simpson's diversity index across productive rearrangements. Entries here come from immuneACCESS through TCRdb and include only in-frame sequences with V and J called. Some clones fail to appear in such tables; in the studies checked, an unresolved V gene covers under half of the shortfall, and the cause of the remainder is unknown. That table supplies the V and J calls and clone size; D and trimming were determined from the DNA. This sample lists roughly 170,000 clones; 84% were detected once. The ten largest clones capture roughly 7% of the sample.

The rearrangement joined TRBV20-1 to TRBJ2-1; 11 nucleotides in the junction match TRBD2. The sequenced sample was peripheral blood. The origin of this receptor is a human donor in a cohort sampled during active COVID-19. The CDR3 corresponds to CSASLAGGRNEQFF. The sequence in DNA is TGCAGTGCTAGTTTAGCGGGGGGGCGGAATGAGCAGTTCTTC.